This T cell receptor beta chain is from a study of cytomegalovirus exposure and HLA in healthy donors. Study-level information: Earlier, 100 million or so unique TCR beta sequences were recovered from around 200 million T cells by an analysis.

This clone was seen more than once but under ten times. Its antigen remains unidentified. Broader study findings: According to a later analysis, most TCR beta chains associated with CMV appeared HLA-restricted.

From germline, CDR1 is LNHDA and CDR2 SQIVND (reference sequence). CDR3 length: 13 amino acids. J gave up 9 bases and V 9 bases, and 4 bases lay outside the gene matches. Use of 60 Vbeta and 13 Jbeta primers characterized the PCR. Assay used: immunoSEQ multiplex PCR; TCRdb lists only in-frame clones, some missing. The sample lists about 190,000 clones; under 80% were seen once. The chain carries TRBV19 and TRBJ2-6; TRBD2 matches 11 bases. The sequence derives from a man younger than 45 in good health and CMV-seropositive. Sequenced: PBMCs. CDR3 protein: CASLAGGRNVLTF. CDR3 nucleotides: TGTGCCAGCCTAGCGGGAGGCCGCAACGTCCTGACTTTC.